This T cell receptor beta chain was retrieved from a study of identifying expanded T cells in peripheral blood. Study-level findings and limits: Differentially abundant clones: roughly 1.3 between replicates, just under 17 at about two weeks, over 18 at four. Across healthy donors, higher total template counts meant significantly greater roughly two-week count variance.

During the collection period, no donor immune events like infections were recorded. Germline CDR1 and CDR2: SEHNR and FQNEAQ (reference sequence). This CDR3 is 15 amino acids long. Trimming at V came to 2 bases and at J to 2 bases, leaving 3 bases not matched to a gene. Data came from immunoSEQ multiplex PCR; TCRdb stores just in-frame clones and leaves some out. The sample carries under 90,000 clones, 89% recorded once. On this clone: Its cognate antigen is unknown.

Input material: blood. The J gene is TRBJ2-3, the V gene TRBV7-9; 8 positions match TRBD2. The clonotype comes from a person aged 18 to 69 in good health. The CDR3 protein is CASSLMRGVTDTQYF. As DNA, the CDR3 is TGTGCCAGCAGCTTAATGCGGGGGGTCACAGATACGCAGTATTTT.